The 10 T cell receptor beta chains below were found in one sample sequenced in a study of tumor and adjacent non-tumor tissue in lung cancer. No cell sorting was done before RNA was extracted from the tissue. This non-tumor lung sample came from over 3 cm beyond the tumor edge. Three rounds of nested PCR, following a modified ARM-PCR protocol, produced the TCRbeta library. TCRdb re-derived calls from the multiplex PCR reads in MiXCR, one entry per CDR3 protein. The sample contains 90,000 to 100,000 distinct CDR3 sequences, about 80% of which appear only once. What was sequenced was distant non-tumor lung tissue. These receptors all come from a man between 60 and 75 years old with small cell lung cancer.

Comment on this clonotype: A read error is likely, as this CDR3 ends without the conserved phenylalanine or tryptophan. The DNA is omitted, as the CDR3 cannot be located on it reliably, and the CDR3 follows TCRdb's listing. The CDR3 loop is CASSYVGRSSPTL. The gene calls are TRBV6-5 and TRBJ1-2; TRBD1 is the table's D call, not checked against the DNA. Germline V gives CDR1 MNHEY, CDR2 SVGAGI. The CDR3 spans 13 residues, counting both ends.

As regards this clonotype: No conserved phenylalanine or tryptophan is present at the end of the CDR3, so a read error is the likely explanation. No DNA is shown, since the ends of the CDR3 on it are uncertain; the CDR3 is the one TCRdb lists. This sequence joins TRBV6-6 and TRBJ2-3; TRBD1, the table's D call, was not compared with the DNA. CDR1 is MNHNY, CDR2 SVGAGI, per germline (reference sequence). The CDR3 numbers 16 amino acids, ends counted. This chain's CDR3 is CASSYPRGGDENTKYL.

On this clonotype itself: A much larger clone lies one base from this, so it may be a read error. CDR3 in amino acids: CATSPGRGGLTDTQYF. Written as DNA, the CDR3 is TGTGCCACCAGTCCCGGTCGAGGGGGCCTGACAGATACGCAGTATTTT. The chain combines TRBV24-1 with TRBJ2-3; 7 positions match TRBD1. Germline loops: CDR1 KGHDR, CDR2 SFDVKD. This CDR3 is built from 16 residues. The junction had 11 bases not matched to a gene; V was cut back by 6 bases and J by 3 bases.

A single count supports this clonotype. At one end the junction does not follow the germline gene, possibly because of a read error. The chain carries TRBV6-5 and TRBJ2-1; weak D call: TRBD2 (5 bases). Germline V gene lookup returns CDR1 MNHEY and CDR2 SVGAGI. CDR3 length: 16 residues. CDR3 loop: CASSLSSWSTYNKQFF. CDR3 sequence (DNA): TGTGCCAGCAGTTTGTCTAGCTGGAGTACCTACAATAAGCAGTTCTTC.

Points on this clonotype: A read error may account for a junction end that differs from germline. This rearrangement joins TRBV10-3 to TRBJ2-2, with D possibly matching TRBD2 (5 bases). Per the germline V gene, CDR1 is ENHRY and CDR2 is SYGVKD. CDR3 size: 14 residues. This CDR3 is CAISEGSNTGELVF. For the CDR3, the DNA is TGTGCCATCAGTGAAGGATCTAACACCGGGGAGCTGGTTTTT.

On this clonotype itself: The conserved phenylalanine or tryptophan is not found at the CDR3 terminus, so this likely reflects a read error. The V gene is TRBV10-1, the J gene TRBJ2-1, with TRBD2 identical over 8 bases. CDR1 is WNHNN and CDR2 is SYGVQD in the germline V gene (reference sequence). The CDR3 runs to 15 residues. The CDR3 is CAGSDRAGAYNEQFY. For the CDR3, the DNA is TGCGCCGGCAGTGATCGAGCGGGAGCTTACAATGAGCAGTTCTAC.

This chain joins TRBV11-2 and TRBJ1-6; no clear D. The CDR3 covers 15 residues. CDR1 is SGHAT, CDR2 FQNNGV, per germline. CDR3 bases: TGTGTCATCAGCTTACTGCACGGTCAGAACTTACCCCTCCACTTT. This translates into CVISLLHGQNLPLHF.

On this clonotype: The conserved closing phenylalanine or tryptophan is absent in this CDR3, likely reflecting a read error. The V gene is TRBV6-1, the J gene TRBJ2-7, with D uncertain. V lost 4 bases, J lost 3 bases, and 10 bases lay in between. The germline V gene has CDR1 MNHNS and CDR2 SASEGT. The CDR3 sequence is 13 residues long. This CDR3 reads CASSAGRFYEQYL. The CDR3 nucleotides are TGTGCCAGCAGTGCCGGACGGTTCTACGAGCAGTACTTA.

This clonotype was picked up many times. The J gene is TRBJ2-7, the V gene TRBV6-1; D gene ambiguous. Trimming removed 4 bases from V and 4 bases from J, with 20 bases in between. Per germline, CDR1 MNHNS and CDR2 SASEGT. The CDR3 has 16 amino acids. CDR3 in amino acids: CASSGRNTGPHYEQYV. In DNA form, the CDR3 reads TGTGCCAGCAGTGGGAGAAACACCGGGCCCCATTACGAGCAGTACGTC.

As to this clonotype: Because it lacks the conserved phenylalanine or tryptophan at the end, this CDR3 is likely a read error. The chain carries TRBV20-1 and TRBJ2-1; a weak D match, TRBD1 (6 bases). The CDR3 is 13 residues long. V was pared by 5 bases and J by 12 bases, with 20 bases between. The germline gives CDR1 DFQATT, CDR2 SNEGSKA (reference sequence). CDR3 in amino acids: CSAWTGTGHGQFL. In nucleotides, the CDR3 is TGCAGTGCTTGGACTGGCACGGGACATGGGCAGTTCTTA.